This TCR beta chain was identified in a study of blood T cell repertoires in COVID-19 (dated by TCRdb to the early 2020s). Turning to the overall study: Samples covering the acute and convalescent phases of COVID-19 were provided by collaborators in the United States, Italy and Spain. The material from the prospective study consisted of cDNA or gDNA derived from T cells, B-cell-depleted T cells, or PBMCs. The dataset comprised deeply sampled blood TCRbeta repertoires from subjects exposed to, actively infected with, or recovered from COVID-19. The repertoires were made available in a free public database intended to serve as a resource for research on the immune response to SARS-CoV-2. Samples came from the ongoing ImmuneRACE study (first 160 participants) plus 1,254 subjects from 6 global collaborators. Nearly every sample came with metadata listing a de-identified subject ID, COVID-19 status, age in years and sex. Where HLA class I and class II types were available, the types were taken from metadata supplied by the sample provider, not from assay-based typing. Study-level results and caveats: Clinical and demographic metadata were provided uncurated, with the amount varying by source and participant.

TCRbeta CDR3 regions were amplified from genomic DNA by means of the immunoSEQ Assay, a bias-controlled multiplex PCR. Turning to the authors' computational methods: The number of nucleated cells in each sample was estimated by amplification of reference gene primers within the assay. To quantify the absolute abundance of each unique TCRbeta CDR3 rearrangement, sequence reads were collapsed and filtered. For each sample, productive Simpson clonality was calculated as the square root of Simpson's diversity index across productive rearrangements. Here the immuneACCESS table is served through TCRdb, limited to in-frame sequences with V and J called. Missing clones are a known gap in these copies; in checked studies unresolved V genes cover under half, and the rest lacks a known reason. V, J and clone size reflect that table, while D and trimming were determined from the DNA. This sample is represented by about 300,000 clones; roughly 91% of them were singletons. The ten most abundant clones make up roughly 2.9% of the sample.

Participants in the prospective study were aged roughly 18 to 89 years, lived in 20 to 25 United States geographic areas, and enrolled through a virtual design. Cohort assignment in the prospective study relied on participant-reported clinical history from a screening survey and a study questionnaire. Exposed participants had been in contact, within 2 weeks of entering the study, with a person who had a PCR-confirmed or clinician-diagnosed case of COVID-19. Mobile phlebotomists in the prospective study collected whole blood, serum and a nasopharyngeal or oropharyngeal swab from every participant. Participants in the prospective study had the option to provide additional blood draws and questionnaires over an approximately 2-month period. Before DNA extraction, prospective study blood samples were shipped either frozen or at room temperature. Reading from cysteine to phenylalanine, the CDR3 counts 11 amino acids. Only the CDR3 part of the read is kept: 33 bases, read in frame from the first base. V lost 7 bases and J lost 1 base; the stretch between them is 4 bases long.

Turning to this clone: No cognate antigen has been identified for it. Base qualities are not at hand, and no much larger clone is one base apart.

The receptor's source is a woman between 50 and 59 years old who had been exposed to COVID-19. Sequencing was carried out using PBMCs or T cells enriched from blood (not recorded which). The chain is made from TRBV12-3 or TRBV12-4 and TRBJ1-1, with the D gene too uncertain to name. CDR3 protein: CASTKNTEAFF. The DNA sequence is TGTGCCAGCACCAAGAACACTGAAGCTTTCTTT.